The present T cell receptor beta chain was sequenced within a study of T cell repertoires in cytomegalovirus infection. As for the study in general: Public TCR beta signatures marked donors with CMV infection and the matching HLA. Study findings and constraints: Predominance within the ex vivo response was attributable to HLA-C-restricted CMV-specific TCR beta clonotypes.

TCRdb reprocessed the reads via MiXCR and lists one record per CDR3 protein. The sample has more than 400,000 distinct CDR3 sequences, around 27% seen once. In the case of this clonotype: Its antigen is as yet unknown.

This CDR3 has 16 amino acids. The junction had 15 bases not matched to a gene; V was cut back by 8 bases and J by 5 bases. Germline V lookup: CDR1 MNHEY, CDR2 SVGEGT. The source material was PBMCs. This clonotype originated in a human donor in good health (CMV status not recorded). Some clones in this sample may be carry-over from other donors' samples. This chain connects TRBV6-2 or TRBV6-3 to TRBJ2-5; 9 positions match TRBD2. The CDR3 nucleotides read TGTGCCAGCGCTGGTAGGCTAGCGGGAAGGAGGGAGACCCAGTACTTC. The encoded protein is CASAGRLAGRRETQYF.